One TCR beta chain is described in this entry. Its antigen is unknown. Clones were read by immunoSEQ multiplex PCR, and TCRdb kept only the in-frame ones, dropping some. The sample has tens of thousands of clones, around three quarters seen once. The data derive from a study of radiotherapy plus CTLA-4 blockade in lung cancer. Study observations and caveats: How blood T cell clones changed early, along with interferon-beta, reportedly forecast response best.

Focal radiation plus CTLA-4 blockade with ipilimumab was given to patients with chemo-refractory metastatic non-small-cell lung cancer. V was clipped by 1 base and J by 14 bases; unmatched bases: 8. Germline values: CDR1 GTSNPN, CDR2 SVGIG (reference sequence). CDR3 length equals 13 residues. The chain carries TRBV30 and TRBJ1-6, with 7 bases aligning to TRBD1. This sample comprised peripheral blood, obtained from a patient treated with radiotherapy plus ipilimumab. The sequence was collected from a human donor with non-small cell lung cancer who had stable disease on radiotherapy plus ipilimumab. CDR3 bases: TGTGCCTGGAGTGCCCGAGGGGGCCGGACCCTCCACTTT. Translation gives CAWSARGGRTLHF.